This record concerns one T cell receptor (beta chain) sequence. Authors' data handling: Reference gene primer amplification in the assay estimated nucleated cell counts. Profiled with immunoSEQ multiplex PCR; TCRdb holds only in-frame clones, not every one. V and J calls and clone size are those listed in that table; D and trimming were worked out from the DNA. The sample lists about 140,000 clones, 88% occurring once. This sample is drawn from a study of blood T cell repertoires in COVID-19. Study-level background: Donors in the United States, Italy and Spain gave samples during acute or convalescent COVID-19. From T cells, B-cell-depleted T cells, or PBMCs came the material, which was cDNA or gDNA.

This CDR3 comprises 16 residues. Germline assignment: CDR1 SGDLS and CDR2 YYNGEE. Germline trimming cut 0 bases from V and 5 bases from J; bases unmatched to any gene: 6. The chain joins TRBV9 to TRBJ2-3, with 10 nucleotides matching TRBD2. Sequencing was performed on peripheral blood. The sequence derives from a man aged 60-69 years with active or convalescent COVID-19. CDR3 DNA sequence: TGTGCCAGCAGCGTAGAGAGCGGGAGGGTTGAAGATACGCAGTATTTT. Amino acids: CASSVESGRVEDTQYF.